One sample yielded the 26 T cell receptor beta chains listed below, sequenced in a study of blood T cell repertoires in COVID-19. Produced via immunoSEQ multiplex PCR; TCRdb's table is partial and in-frame only. The sample has 250,000 to 300,000 clones; around nine tenths are singletons. Sequenced sample: PBMCs or T cells enriched from blood (not recorded which). The receptors were gathered from a woman aged 45-60 years who had been exposed to COVID-19.

The chain combines TRBV11-1 with TRBJ2-2, with a weak D call TRBD2 (5 bases). The CDR3 runs to 14 residues. Germline V lookup: CDR1 SGHAT, CDR2 FQDESV (reference sequence). Trimming removed 5 bases at V and 6 bases at J, with 13 bases between. CDR3 sequence reads: CASSRGSGAGELFF. As DNA, the CDR3 is TGTGCCAGCAGCCGAGGGAGTGGAGCCGGGGAGCTGTTTTTT.

The chain is built from TRBV5-4 and TRBJ2-2; TRBD1 is a possible D gene (5 bases). There are 17 residues in the CDR3. The germline V and J ends were trimmed by 4 bases and 4 bases, with 20 bases remaining between them. The germline V gene encodes CDR1 SGHNT and CDR2 YYREEE (reference sequence). CDR3 DNA: TGTGCCAGCAGCCATCGGACATTCACCCCGTCCACCGGGGAGCTGTTTTTT. This translates into CASSHRTFTPSTGELFF.

The gene calls are TRBV7-2 and TRBJ2-1; TRBD2 matches at 7 bases. The CDR3 is 15 residues long. V lost 2 bases to trimming and J lost 3 bases; unmatched junction nucleotides: 4. Germline-derived CDR1 and CDR2 are SGHTA and FQGNSA. CDR3 sequence reads: CASSLSGAVYNEQFF. In DNA form, the CDR3 reads TGTGCCAGCAGCTTAAGCGGGGCTGTCTACAATGAGCAGTTCTTC.

CDR3 amino acids: CASSKALTGNTEAFF. The CDR3 DNA reads TGTGCCAGCAGCAAAGCGCTTACAGGGAACACTGAAGCTTTCTTT. This chain links TRBV21-1 with TRBJ1-1; TRBD1, as called in the table, went unchecked against the DNA. TRBV21-1 is termed a pseudogene. CDR3 size: 15 residues.

The chain combines TRBV5-1 with TRBJ2-1; TRBD2 agrees at 8 bases. The germline gives CDR1 SGHRS, CDR2 YFSETQ. The length of the CDR3 is 17 residues. V was pared by 4 bases and J by 6 bases, with 15 bases of the junction left unmatched. CDR3 sequence (DNA): TGCGCCAGCAGCCCGGCGGGGGGAGCCAACTATGGCAATGAGCAGTTCTTC. This encodes CASSPAGGANYGNEQFF. The full variable domain, its missing parts supplied by reference TRBV5-1 and TRBJ2-1, is KAGVTQTPRYLIKTRGQQVTLSCSPISGHRSVSWYQQTPGQGLQFLFEYFSETQRNKGNFPGRFSGRQFSNSRSEMNVSTLELGDSALYLCASSPAGGANYGNEQFFGPGTRLTVL.

The chain carries TRBV18 and TRBJ1-5; perhaps TRBD1 as D (5 bases). The CDR3 contains 15 residues. V was pared by 1 base and J by 7 bases, with 14 bases between. CDR1 and CDR2 from the germline V gene are KGHSH and LQKENI. CDR3 loop: CASSPQEGARQPQHF. The CDR3 DNA reads TGTGCCAGCTCACCACAGGAAGGGGCGCGCCAGCCCCAGCATTTT. Full variable domain (outside the CDR3, taken from reference TRBV18 and TRBJ1-5): NAGVMQNPRHLVRRRGQEARLRCSPMKGHSHVYWYRQLPEEGLKFMVYLQKENIIDESGMPKERFSAEFPKEGPSILRIQQVVRGDSAAYFCASSPQEGARQPQHFGDGTRLSIL.

The chain employs TRBV4-1 and TRBJ1-4; the D gene is possibly TRBD1 (5 bases). Germline lookup yields CDR1 MGHRA and CDR2 YSYEKL. The V end lost 0 bases, the J end lost 8 bases, and 16 bases lay between the germline ends. CDR3 size: 16 residues. The DNA of the CDR3 is TGCGCCAGCAGCCAAGATGGGGGAGGGGATTACGAAAAACTGTTTTTT. It translates to CASSQDGGGDYEKLFF.

The CDR3 is CASSYSRGSGANVLTF. Here the CDR3 DNA reads TGTGCCAGCAGTTACTCTAGAGGCTCTGGGGCCAACGTCCTGACTTTC. The chain combines TRBV6-5 with TRBJ2-6; D is unresolved. The CDR3 consists of 16 residues. Germline V gene lookup returns CDR1 MNHEY and CDR2 SVGAGI. Trimming removed 0 bases from V and 0 bases from J, with 6 bases in between.

This clone appeared a single time. The rearrangement joins TRBV2 to TRBJ1-1; D remains unclear. V shed 3 bases and J shed 4 bases, with 12 bases lying between them. Germline lookup yields CDR1 SNHLY and CDR2 FYNNEI. CDR3 length equals 14 residues. This chain's CDR3 is CASSDRQESTEAFF. The CDR3, as DNA: TGTGCCAGCAGTGATCGTCAGGAAAGCACTGAAGCTTTCTTT.

This clone has just a few counts. V gene TRBV28 combines with J gene TRBJ2-1; D not resolved. The germline V gene has CDR1 MDHEN and CDR2 SYDVKM. The CDR3 runs 13 residues. V was shortened by 1 base and J by 8 bases, with 9 bases between the two germline ends. The DNA for the CDR3 is TGTGCCAGCAGTTTATTGTCCCGCGATGAGCAGTTCTTC. It codes for CASSLLSRDEQFF.

This chain uses TRBV5-1 with TRBJ1-5, with no clear D. V was cut by 0 bases and J by 7 bases, with 11 bases left in between. The CDR3 consists of 14 residues. Germline V gene lookup returns CDR1 SGHRS and CDR2 YFSETQ. The CDR3 here is CASSLAFGSQPQHF. Here the CDR3 DNA reads TGCGCCAGCAGCTTGGCCTTCGGGTCCCAGCCCCAGCATTTT.

This rearrangement joins TRBV13 to TRBJ2-3, with D tentatively TRBD2 (5 bases). This CDR3 contains 16 residues. Germline V gene sequence: CDR1 PRHDT, CDR2 FYEKMQ (reference sequence). Trimming removed 5 bases at V and 1 base at J, with 16 bases between. CDR3 DNA sequence: TGTGCCAGCAGCGTATATGGCGGGCTGGGCACAGATACGCAGTATTTT. Its protein product is CASSVYGGLGTDTQYF.

This clone was observed once. The gene calls are TRBV9 and TRBJ1-3, with a tentative D call TRBD1 (6 bases). V dropped 3 bases and J dropped 4 bases, with 14 bases sitting between them. Per germline, CDR1 SGDLS and CDR2 YYNGEE. CDR3 length: 15 residues. CDR3 in amino acids: CASSAGGAKGNTIYF. The CDR3 DNA reads TGTGCCAGCAGCGCCGGGGGGGCAAAGGGAAACACCATATATTTT. Based on the CDR3 plus reference TRBV9 and TRBJ1-3, the full variable domain is DSGVTQTPKHLITATGQRVTLRCSPRSGDLSVYWYQQSLDQGLQFLIQYYNGEERAKGNILERFSAQQFPDLHSELNLSSLELGDSALYFCASSAGGAKGNTIYFGEGSWLTVV.

This clone was counted a single time. The chain's CDR3 is CASHPGYNEQFF. The CDR3 DNA reads as TGTGCCAGTCATCCAGGCTACAATGAGCAGTTCTTC. The chain joins TRBV7-9 to TRBJ2-1; no reliable D call. The CDR3 sequence is 12 residues long. The ends were cut back, 9 bases at V and 3 bases at J, with 9 bases in the middle. Looked up from germline, CDR1 is SEHNR and CDR2 is FQNEAQ (reference sequence).

The rearrangement links TRBV28 to TRBJ2-1; tentatively, D is TRBD2 (6 bases). Trimming left V 7 bases short and J 5 bases short, with 18 bases between. CDR3 length: 15 amino acids. Germline V gene lookup returns CDR1 MDHEN and CDR2 SYDVKM. The CDR3 DNA reads as TGTGCCAGCAATGGAGGAGGGAGAGAAGACAATGAGCAGTTCTTC. Translation gives CASNGGGREDNEQFF. Drawing the rest from reference TRBV28 and TRBJ2-1, the complete variable domain is DVKVTQSSRYLVKRTGEKVFLECVQDMDHENMFWYRQDPGLGLRLIYFSYDVKMKEKGDIPEGYSVSREKKERFSLILESASTNQTSMYLCASNGGGREDNEQFFGPGTRLTVL.

The J gene is TRBJ2-7, the V gene TRBV5-1; possibly TRBD1 for D (5 bases). This CDR3 is 14 amino acids long. The V and J ends lost 2 bases and 1 base respectively, with 10 bases between them. Germline V gives CDR1 SGHRS, CDR2 YFSETQ. The CDR3 loop is CASSFQGISYEQYF. CDR3 DNA: TGCGCCAGCAGCTTCCAGGGCATATCCTACGAGCAGTACTTC.

The genes are TRBV27 and TRBJ2-5; 9 bases are shared with TRBD1. Germline loops: CDR1 MNHEY, CDR2 SMNVEV (reference sequence). V trimming: 6 bases; J trimming: 4 bases; junction bases outside the gene matches: 24. CDR3 length equals 20 residues. CDR3 coding DNA: TGTGCCAGCAGGAAGACTCCCGGGACAGGGTATATCCCTAAGGTAGAGACCCAGTACTTC. Translating it yields CASRKTPGTGYIPKVETQYF.

The chain employs TRBV28 and TRBJ1-1; 9 bases line up with TRBD1. With V trimmed by 8 bases and J by 10 bases, 8 bases remained unmatched. CDR1 and CDR2 from the germline V gene are MDHEN and SYDVKM. The CDR3 consists of 12 residues. CDR3 loop: CASFDRGFVAFF. CDR3 in DNA: TGTGCCAGCTTTGACAGGGGGTTTGTAGCTTTCTTT.

This chain connects TRBV19 to TRBJ1-1, with a tentative D call TRBD1 (5 bases). The CDR3 is made up of 17 amino acids. The V gene lost 6 bases and the J gene lost 0 bases, with 20 bases spanning the gap. Per the germline V gene, CDR1 is LNHDA and CDR2 is SQIVND (reference sequence). The CDR3 DNA follows: TGTGCCAGTAGCGACCCACTCGCGGGGGATATGAACACTGAAGCTTTCTTT. Its translation: CASSDPLAGDMNTEAFF.

The chain couples TRBV3-1 (or the pseudogene TRBV3-2) to TRBJ1-2; TRBD1 might be the D (5 bases). The CDR3 covers 13 residues. Per germline, CDR1 LGHDT and CDR2 YNNKEL (reference sequence). The germline V and J ends were trimmed by 2 bases and 4 bases, with 8 bases remaining between them. The CDR3 is CASSQQGIYGYTF. In DNA form, the CDR3 reads TGTGCCAGCAGCCAACAGGGAATCTATGGCTACACCTTC.

A few counts support this clone. V and J are TRBV5-6 and TRBJ2-3; 7 bases are a match to TRBD2. V gave up 3 bases and J gave up 6 bases; unmatched junction bases: 13. The CDR3 runs 16 residues. Germline assignment: CDR1 SGHDT and CDR2 YYEEEE. CDR3 sequence (DNA): TGTGCCAGCAGCTCGGCAGGAGCGGGGTTTACCGATACGCAGTATTTT. It translates to CASSSAGAGFTDTQYF.

This chain links TRBV9 with TRBJ1-6; the match to TRBD1 covers 10 bases. Germline V gene data show CDR1 as SGDLS and CDR2 as YYNGEE. The CDR3 extends over 17 amino acids. With 0 bases clipped from V and 7 bases from J, the junction kept 7 bases outside the gene matches. CDR3 bases: TGTGCCAGCAGCGTAGGGACAGGGGGTGGTCTAAATTCACCCCTCCACTTT. The encoded protein is CASSVGTGGGLNSPLHF.

DNA of the CDR3: TGCGCCAGCAGCGCAGGGACAGGGTGGAACGAGCCCCAGCATTTT. It codes for CASSAGTGWNEPQHF. This chain links TRBV5-1 with TRBJ1-5; 9 positions agree with TRBD1. The CDR3 has 15 amino acids. After removal of 4 bases from V and 8 bases from J, the junction contained 10 bases not matched to a gene. Germline CDR1 reads SGHRS; CDR2 reads YFSETQ.

This clone is a singleton in its sample. The rearrangement uses TRBV3-1 (or the pseudogene TRBV3-2) and TRBJ2-7; 8 bases match TRBD1. Per the germline V gene, CDR1 is LGHDT and CDR2 is YNNKEL (reference sequence). The CDR3 contains 14 residues. Trimming at V came to 4 bases and at J to 6 bases, leaving 8 bases not matched to a gene. CDR3 sequence: CASSLYGQGLEQYF. CDR3 coding DNA: TGTGCCAGCAGCCTGTATGGACAGGGCCTCGAGCAGTACTTC.

The chain has TRBV11-2 and TRBJ2-7; 8 bases match TRBD1. V lost 5 bases and J lost 3; bases outside the gene matches: 6. The V gene's germline CDR1 is SGHAT and CDR2 FQNNGV. The CDR3 length is 14 residues. The chain's CDR3 is CASSPRTGHYEQYF. CDR3 in DNA: TGTGCCAGCAGCCCCCGGACAGGGCACTACGAGCAGTACTTC.

The chain employs TRBV5-1 and TRBJ1-2, with unresolved D. This CDR3 comprises 15 residues. The V end was cut by 0 bases, the J end by 0 bases, with 9 bases between. Germline V gene lookup returns CDR1 SGHRS and CDR2 YFSETQ. CDR3 loop: CASSLGWAANYGYTF. The DNA for the CDR3 is TGCGCCAGCAGCTTGGGGTGGGCTGCTAACTATGGCTACACCTTC.